This T cell receptor beta chain was sequenced during a study of blood T cell repertoires in COVID-19. Background on the study: Whether acute or convalescent, the COVID-19 samples came from the United States, Italy and Spain. In each case, the material was cDNA or gDNA derived from T cells, B-cell-depleted T cells, or PBMCs.

J was trimmed by 0 bases and V by 10 bases; bases with no gene match: 3. The CDR3 consists of 13 residues. The germline CDR1 and CDR2 sequences are MNHEY and SVGAGI. Methods used by the authors: Amplification of reference gene primers was used by the study to estimate nucleated cell counts. Assay: immunoSEQ multiplex PCR; the TCRdb copy retains only in-frame clones and omits some. V and J calls and clone size come straight from that table; D and trimming were deduced from the DNA. The sample yields about 97,000 clones, approximately 90% seen once. The chain recombines TRBV6-5 with TRBJ1-1; 9 bases are shared with TRBD1. The clonotype originates from a man in his fifties or sixties with active COVID-19. Sequencing input: peripheral blood. CDR3 sequence: CATGTGLNTEAFF. CDR3 nucleotide sequence: TGTGCCACGGGGACAGGGTTGAACACTGAAGCTTTCTTT.